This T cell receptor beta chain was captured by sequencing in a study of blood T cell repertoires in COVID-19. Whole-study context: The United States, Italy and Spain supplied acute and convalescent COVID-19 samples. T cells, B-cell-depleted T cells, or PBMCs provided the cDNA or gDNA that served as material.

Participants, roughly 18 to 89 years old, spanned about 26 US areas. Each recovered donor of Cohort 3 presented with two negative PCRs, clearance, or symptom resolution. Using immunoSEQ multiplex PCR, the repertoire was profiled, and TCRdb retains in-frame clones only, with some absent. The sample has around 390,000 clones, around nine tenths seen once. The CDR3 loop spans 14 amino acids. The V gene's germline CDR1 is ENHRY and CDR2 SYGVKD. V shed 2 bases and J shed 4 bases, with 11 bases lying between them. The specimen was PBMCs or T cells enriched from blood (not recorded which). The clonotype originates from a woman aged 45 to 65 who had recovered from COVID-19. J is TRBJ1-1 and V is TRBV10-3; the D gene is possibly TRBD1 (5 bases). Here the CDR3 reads CAISENRGGTEAFF. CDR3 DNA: TGTGCCATCAGTGAGAATAGGGGAGGCACTGAAGCTTTCTTT.